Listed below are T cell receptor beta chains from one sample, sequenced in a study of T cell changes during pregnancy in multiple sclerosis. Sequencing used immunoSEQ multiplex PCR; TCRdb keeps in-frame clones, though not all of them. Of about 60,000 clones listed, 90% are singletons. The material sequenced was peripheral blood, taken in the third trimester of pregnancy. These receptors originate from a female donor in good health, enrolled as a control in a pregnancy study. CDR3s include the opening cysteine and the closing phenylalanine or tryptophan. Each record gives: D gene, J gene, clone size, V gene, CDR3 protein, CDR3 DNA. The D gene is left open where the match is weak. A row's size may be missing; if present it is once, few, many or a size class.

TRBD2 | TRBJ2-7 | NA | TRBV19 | CASRGAGGNEQYF | TGTGCCAGTAGGGGGGCGGGAGGTAACGAGCAGTACTTC
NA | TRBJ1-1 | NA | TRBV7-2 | CASSFPGVLNTEAFF | TGTGCCAGCAGCTTTCCAGGGGTCCTGAACACTGAAGCTTTCTTT
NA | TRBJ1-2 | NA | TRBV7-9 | CASSSEVPTRYGYTF | TGTGCCAGCAGCTCAGAGGTCCCGACCCGCTATGGCTACACCTTC
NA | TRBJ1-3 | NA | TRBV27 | CASRPGNSGNTIYF | TGTGCCAGCCGGCCAGGGAACTCTGGAAACACCATATATTTT
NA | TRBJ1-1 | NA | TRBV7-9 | CASSLGEGMNTEAFF | TGTGCCAGCAGCTTAGGGGAGGGTATGAACACTGAAGCTTTCTTT
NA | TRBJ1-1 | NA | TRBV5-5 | CASAPLQGLGTEAFF | TGTGCCAGCGCTCCGCTCCAGGGCCTTGGCACTGAAGCTTTCTTT
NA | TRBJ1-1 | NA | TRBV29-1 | CSARRARDTEAFF | TGCAGCGCCAGAAGGGCCAGGGACACTGAAGCTTTCTTT
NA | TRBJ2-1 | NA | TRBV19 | CASSTSLLQIYNEQFF | TGTGCCAGTAGTACCTCACTACTTCAAATATACAATGAGCAGTTCTTC
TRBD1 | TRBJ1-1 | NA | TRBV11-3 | CASSAPGQGVTEAFF | TGTGCCAGCAGCGCCCCGGGACAGGGTGTCACTGAAGCTTTCTTT
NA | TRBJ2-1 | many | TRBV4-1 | CASSQDRLNNEQFF | TGCGCCAGCAGCCAAGACCGTCTAAACAATGAGCAGTTCTTC
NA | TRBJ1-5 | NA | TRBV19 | CASSPQGDSNQPQHF | TGTGCCAGTAGTCCCCAAGGGGATAGCAATCAGCCCCAGCATTTT
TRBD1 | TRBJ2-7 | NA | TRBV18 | CASSRPGTGHSYEQYF | TGTGCCAGCTCACGACCCGGGACAGGGCACTCCTACGAGCAGTACTTC
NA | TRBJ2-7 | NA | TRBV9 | CASSVGGTYSYEQYF | TGTGCCAGCAGCGTAGGTGGGACATACTCTTACGAGCAGTACTTC
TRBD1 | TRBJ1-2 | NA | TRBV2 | CASSRTGGSYGYTF | TGTGCCAGCAGTCGGACAGGGGGGAGCTATGGCTACACCTTC
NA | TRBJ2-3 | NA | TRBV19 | CASRALPPGTDTQYF | TGTGCCAGCAGGGCTCTACCCCCCGGCACAGATACGCAGTATTTT
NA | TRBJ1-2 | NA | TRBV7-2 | CASSGEGFNSYTF | TGTGCCAGCAGCGGAGAGGGATTTAATAGCTACACCTTC
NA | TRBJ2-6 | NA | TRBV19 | CASSIRRFSGANVLTF | TGTGCCAGTAGTATTAGGAGGTTCTCTGGGGCCAACGTCCTGACTTTC
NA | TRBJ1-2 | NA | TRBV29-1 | CSESSGDGYTF | TGCAGCGAGAGCTCGGGGGACGGCTACACCTTC
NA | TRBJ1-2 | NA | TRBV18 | CASSPSVDSASGYTF | TGTGCCAGCTCACCAAGCGTGGACAGCGCTTCTGGCTACACCTTC
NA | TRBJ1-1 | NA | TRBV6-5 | CAARQGNVAFF | TGTGCCGCCAGGCAGGGGAATGTTGCTTTCTTT
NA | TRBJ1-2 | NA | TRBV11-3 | CASSAGPGGYGYTF | TGTGCCAGCAGCGCCGGACCGGGGGGCTATGGCTACACCTTC
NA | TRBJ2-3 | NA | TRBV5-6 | CASSFDTSSTDTQYF | TGTGCCAGCAGCTTTGACACATCTAGCACAGATACGCAGTATTTT
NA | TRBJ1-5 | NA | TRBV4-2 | CASSQEEDSNQPQHF | TGTGCCAGCAGCCAAGAAGAGGATAGCAATCAGCCCCAGCATTTT
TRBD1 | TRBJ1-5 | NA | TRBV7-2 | CASSLVGGTGNSNQPQHF | TGTGCCAGCAGCTTGGTAGGAGGGACAGGGAATAGCAATCAGCCCCAGCATTTT